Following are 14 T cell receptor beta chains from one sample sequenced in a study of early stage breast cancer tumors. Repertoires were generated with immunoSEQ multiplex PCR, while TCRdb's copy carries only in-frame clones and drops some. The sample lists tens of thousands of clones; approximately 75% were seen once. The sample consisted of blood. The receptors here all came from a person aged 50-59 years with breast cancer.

CDR3 in amino acids: CASSPTGGRAAGELFF. The CDR3 nucleotides are TGTGCCAGCAGCCCCACCGGGGGGCGGGCGGCCGGGGAGCTGTTTTTT. V usage is TRBV5-4 and J usage is TRBJ2-2; D may be TRBD2 (7 bases). The ends were cut back, 4 bases at V and 6 bases at J, with 19 bases in the middle. The germline V gene has CDR1 SGHNT and CDR2 YYREEE (reference sequence). This CDR3 is 16 amino acids long.

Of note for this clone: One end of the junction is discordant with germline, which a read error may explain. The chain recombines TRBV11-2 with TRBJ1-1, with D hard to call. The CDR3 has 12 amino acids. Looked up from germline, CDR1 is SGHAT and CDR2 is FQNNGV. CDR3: CATSGWNTEAFF. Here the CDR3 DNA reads TGTGCCACCAGCGGCTGGAACACTGAAGCTTTCTTT. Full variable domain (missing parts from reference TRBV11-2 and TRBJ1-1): EAGVAQSPRYKIIEKRQSVAFWCNPISGHATLYWYQQILGQGPKLLIQFQNNGVVDDSQLPKDRFSAERLKGVDSTLKIQPAKLEDSAVYLCATSGWNTEAFFGQGTRLTVV.

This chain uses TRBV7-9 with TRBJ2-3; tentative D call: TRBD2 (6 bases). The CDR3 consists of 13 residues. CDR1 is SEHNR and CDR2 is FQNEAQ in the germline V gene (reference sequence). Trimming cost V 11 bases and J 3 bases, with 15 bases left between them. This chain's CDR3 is CALEGSGTDTQYF. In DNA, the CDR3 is TGTGCCCTGGAGGGCTCGGGGACAGATACGCAGTATTTT.

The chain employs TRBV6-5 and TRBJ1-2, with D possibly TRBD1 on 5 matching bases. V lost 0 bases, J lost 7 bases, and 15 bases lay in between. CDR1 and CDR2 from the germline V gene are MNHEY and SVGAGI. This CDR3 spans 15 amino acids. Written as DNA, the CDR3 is TGTGCCAGCAGTTACTCGTCTAAAAGGGGTGTTGGCTACACCTTC. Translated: CASSYSSKRGVGYTF.

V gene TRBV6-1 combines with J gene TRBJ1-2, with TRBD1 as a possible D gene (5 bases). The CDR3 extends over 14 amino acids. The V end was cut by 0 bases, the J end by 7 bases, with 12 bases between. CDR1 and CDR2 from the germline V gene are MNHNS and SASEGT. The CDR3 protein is CASSEAFGGGGYTF. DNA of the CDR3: TGTGCCAGCAGTGAAGCCTTTGGGGGGGGTGGCTACACCTTC.

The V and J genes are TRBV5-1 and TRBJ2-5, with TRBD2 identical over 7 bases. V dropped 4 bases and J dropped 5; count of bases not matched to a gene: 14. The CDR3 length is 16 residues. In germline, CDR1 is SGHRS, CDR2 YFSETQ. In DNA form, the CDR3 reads TGCGCCAGCAGCCCGAGGCCGGGAGGTCCCGGGGAGACCCAGTACTTC. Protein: CASSPRPGGPGETQYF.

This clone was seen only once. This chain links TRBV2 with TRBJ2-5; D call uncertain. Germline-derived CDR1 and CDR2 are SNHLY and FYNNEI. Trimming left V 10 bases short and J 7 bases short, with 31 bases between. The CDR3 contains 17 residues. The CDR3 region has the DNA TGTGCCACCCTTGAATCTAGGAGCGACTTACCCGGCCGGACCCAGTACTTC. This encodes CATLESRSDLPGRTQYF.

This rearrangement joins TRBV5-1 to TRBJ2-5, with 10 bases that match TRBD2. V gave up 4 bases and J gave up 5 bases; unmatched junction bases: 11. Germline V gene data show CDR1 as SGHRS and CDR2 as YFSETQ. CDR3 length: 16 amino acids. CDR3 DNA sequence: TGCGCCAGCAGCGAAATGATAGCGGGAGGCGGGGAGACCCAGTACTTC. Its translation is CASSEMIAGGGETQYF. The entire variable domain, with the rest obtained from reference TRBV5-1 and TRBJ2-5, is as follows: KAGVTQTPRYLIKTRGQQVTLSCSPISGHRSVSWYQQTPGQGLQFLFEYFSETQRNKGNFPGRFSGRQFSNSRSEMNVSTLELGDSALYLCASSEMIAGGGETQYFGPGTRLLVL.

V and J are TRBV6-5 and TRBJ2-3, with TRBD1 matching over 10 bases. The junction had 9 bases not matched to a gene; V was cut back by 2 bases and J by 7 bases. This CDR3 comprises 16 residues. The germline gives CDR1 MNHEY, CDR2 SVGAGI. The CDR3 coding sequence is TGTGCCAGCAGTTACCAGACAGGGGGCGGTGGAAATACGCAGTATTTT. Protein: CASSYQTGGGGNTQYF.

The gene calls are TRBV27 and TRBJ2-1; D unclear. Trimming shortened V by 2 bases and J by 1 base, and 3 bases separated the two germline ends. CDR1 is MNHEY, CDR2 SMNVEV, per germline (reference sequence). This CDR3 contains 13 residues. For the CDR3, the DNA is TGTGCCAGCAGTTTAGATTCCTACAATGAGCAGTTCTTC. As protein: CASSLDSYNEQFF.

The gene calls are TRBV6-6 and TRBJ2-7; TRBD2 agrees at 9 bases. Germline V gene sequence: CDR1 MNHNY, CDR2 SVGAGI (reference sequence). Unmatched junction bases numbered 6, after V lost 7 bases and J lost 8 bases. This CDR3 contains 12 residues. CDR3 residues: CASTGGRVQQYF. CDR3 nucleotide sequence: TGTGCCAGCACTGGCGGGAGGGTTCAGCAGTACTTC.

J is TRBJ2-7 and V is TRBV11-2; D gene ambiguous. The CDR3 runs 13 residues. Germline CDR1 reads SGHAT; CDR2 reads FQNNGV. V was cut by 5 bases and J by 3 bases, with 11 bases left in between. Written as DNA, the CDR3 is TGTGCCAGCAGCCCAACTCCGAACTACGAGCAGTACTTC. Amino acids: CASSPTPNYEQYF. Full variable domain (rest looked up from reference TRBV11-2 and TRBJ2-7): EAGVAQSPRYKIIEKRQSVAFWCNPISGHATLYWYQQILGQGPKLLIQFQNNGVVDDSQLPKDRFSAERLKGVDSTLKIQPAKLEDSAVYLCASSPTPNYEQYFGPGTRLTVT.

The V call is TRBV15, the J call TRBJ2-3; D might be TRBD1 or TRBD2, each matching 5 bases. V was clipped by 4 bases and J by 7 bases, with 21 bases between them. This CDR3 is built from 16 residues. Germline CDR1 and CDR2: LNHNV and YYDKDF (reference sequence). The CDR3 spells CATSTSVGRAPNTQYF. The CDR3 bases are TGTGCCACCAGCACCTCGGTGGGGCGGGCCCCAAATACGCAGTATTTT.

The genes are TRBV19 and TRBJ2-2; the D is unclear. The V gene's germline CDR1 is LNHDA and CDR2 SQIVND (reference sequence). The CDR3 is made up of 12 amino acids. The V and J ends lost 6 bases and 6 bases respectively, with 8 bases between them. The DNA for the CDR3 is TGTGCCAGTAGAATCCACCCCGGGGAGCTGTTTTTT. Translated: CASRIHPGELFF.